The clone carrying this T cell receptor beta chain was observed many times. The antigen remains undetermined. This entry belongs to a study of T cells in Graves' hyperthyroidism and ophthalmopathy. Study as a whole: Peripheral blood was secured at the point of initial diagnosis, before any treatment. Study outcomes and limitations: Clonotypes that were expanded in thyroid above 0.001 mostly appeared in blood too.

Graves' hyperthyroidism was deemed stable given no ophthalmopathy progression within 18 months. TCR beta CDR3 regions were amplified from RNA. First-round RT-PCR targeting the TCR CDR3 was performed with the HTBI primer set. TCRdb fed the multiplex PCR reads into MiXCR, producing one record per CDR3 protein. The data show 480,000 or so distinct CDR3 sequences, with roughly an eighth seen just once and 15% to 20% held by the top ten. V was trimmed by 8 bases and J by 1 base, leaving 18 bases between them. The CDR3 runs to 16 residues. Germline V gene lookup returns CDR1 SEHNR and CDR2 FQNEAQ (reference sequence).

The source of this sequence is a woman aged 18-29 years with Graves' hyperthyroidism. Sequenced input: blood. The chain combines TRBV7-9 with TRBJ2-1, with D tentatively TRBD2 (6 bases). The CDR3 DNA sequence: TGTGCCAGCCCAGGGCCCGGTCGGGGGTCCTACAATGAGCAGTTCTTC. Translated: CASPGPGRGSYNEQFF.